This T cell receptor beta chain was documented in a study of cytomegalovirus exposure and HLA in healthy donors. The germline V gene encodes CDR1 SNHLY and CDR2 FYNNEI. This CDR3 contains 12 residues. V was clipped by 5 bases and J by 5 bases, with 7 bases between them. About this clone: Antigen unknown.

Regarding the study as a whole: Subsequent analysis revealed that first-cohort TCR clusters tended to co-occur in the 130 or so validation repertoires. In vitro testing confirmed three CMV-associated chains as specific for CMV antigens. The authors listed some 160 TCR beta chains as cytomegalovirus-associated.

Data came from immunoSEQ multiplex PCR; TCRdb stores just in-frame clones and leaves some out. The sample consists of hundreds of thousands of clones, 75% to 90% of them appearing once. The chain employs TRBV2 and TRBJ1-3; no clear D gene. The sequencing input was PBMCs. This receptor was identified in a woman aged 18-35 years in good health and CMV-seronegative. The CDR3 bases are TGTGCCAGCAGTCCCGAGAGAAACACCATATATTTT. As protein: CASSPERNTIYF.